This TCR beta chain was observed in a study of human T cells and chemical hapten exposure. About the research overall: The sensitizing agent was 2% DPC, placed on 2 cm by 2 cm of upper inner arm skin. A mostly female patient group had alopecia areata, totalis or universalis.

Time point specified: patch test 2, 6 weeks after DPC sensitization. The treatment here: therapeutic diphenylcyclopropenone sensitization with weekly scalp DPC. TCRdb re-derived calls from the RACE reads in MiXCR, one entry per CDR3 protein. The data contain 95,000 or so distinct CDR3 sequences, about an eighth of them seen just once; the ten biggest clones take up 2.5% to 4%. CDR3 size: 16 residues. Trimming pared 5 bases from V and 10 bases from J, leaving 23 bases between. CDR1 and CDR2 from the germline V gene are SGHTA and FQGNSA. The material sequenced was whole blood, taken in connection with sensitization to the hapten diphenylcyclopropenone (DPC). This clonotype originated in a woman aged 40 to 50 with alopecia areata. Some clones in this sample may be carry-over from other donors' samples. The chain has TRBV7-2 and TRBJ1-4, with D possibly being TRBD1 (5 bases). This CDR3 is CASSQADGGVGGKLFF. CDR3 nucleotides: TGTGCCAGCAGCCAGGCTGATGGAGGGGTTGGGGGAAAACTGTTTTTT.